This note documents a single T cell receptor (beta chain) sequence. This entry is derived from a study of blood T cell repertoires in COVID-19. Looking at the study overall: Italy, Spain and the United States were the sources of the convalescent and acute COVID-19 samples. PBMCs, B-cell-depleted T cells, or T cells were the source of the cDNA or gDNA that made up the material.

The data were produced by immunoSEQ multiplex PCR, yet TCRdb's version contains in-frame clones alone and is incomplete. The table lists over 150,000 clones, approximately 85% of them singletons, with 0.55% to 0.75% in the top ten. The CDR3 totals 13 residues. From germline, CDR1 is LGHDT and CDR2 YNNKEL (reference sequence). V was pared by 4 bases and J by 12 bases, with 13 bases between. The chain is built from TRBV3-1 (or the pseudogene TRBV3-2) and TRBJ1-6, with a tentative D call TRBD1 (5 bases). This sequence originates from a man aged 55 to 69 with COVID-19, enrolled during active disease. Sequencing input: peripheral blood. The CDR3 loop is CASSPDSLKPLHF. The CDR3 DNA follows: TGTGCCAGCAGCCCCGACAGTCTGAAACCCCTCCACTTT.